This entry is about one T cell receptor beta chain. The V gene lost 3 bases and the J gene lost 3 bases, with 15 bases spanning the gap. Germline V gene data show CDR1 as MNHEY and CDR2 as SMNVEV (reference sequence). The CDR3 covers 15 residues. This entry is derived from a study of blood T cell repertoires in COVID-19. Per the original methods: The authors estimated nucleated cell counts from reference gene primer amplification. Data came from immunoSEQ multiplex PCR; TCRdb stores just in-frame clones and leaves some out. V and J calls and clone size are as listed in that table; D and trimming were resolved from the DNA. The data show about 150,000 clones, with roughly 84% seen just once and 13% to 15% held by the top ten.

Sequencing input: peripheral blood. This chain joins TRBV27 and TRBJ2-7, with a possible D match to TRBD1 (7 bases). This TCR was sampled from a man aged 18 to 30 with active or convalescent COVID-19. The CDR3 spells CASSFRQGGGYEQYF. The CDR3 DNA reads as TGTGCCAGCAGTTTCCGACAGGGAGGAGGCTACGAGCAGTACTTC.